This is a list of T cell receptor beta chains from one sample in a study of cytomegalovirus exposure and HLA in healthy donors. Sequenced by immunoSEQ multiplex PCR; TCRdb stores in-frame clones only, minus some. This sample's table has 60,000 to 65,000 clones. Sequenced sample: PBMCs. Every receptor here comes from a woman under 30 in good health and CMV-seronegative. The CDR3 runs from the conserved cysteine through the conserved F or W. D genes are given only for firm matches.

TRBV19	TRBJ1-4	TRBD1	CASSLDGGGTENF	TGTGCCAGTAGTCTCGACGGCGGGGGGACAGAAAATTTT
TRBV5-1	TRBJ2-3	.	CASSLVGFTDTQYF	TGCGCCAGCAGCTTGGTGGGCTTTACAGATACGCAGTATTTT
TRBV28	TRBJ1-3	.	CASTGQPYSGNTIYF	TGTGCCAGCACCGGACAGCCGTACTCTGGAAACACCATATATTTT
TRBV10-3	TRBJ2-7	TRBD2	CAISEASGRHVEQYF	TGTGCCATCAGTGAGGCTAGCGGGAGACATGTCGAGCAGTACTTC
TRBV19	TRBJ2-1	TRBD2	CASRRLAGGADEQFF	TGTGCCAGTAGACGACTAGCGGGGGGGGCCGATGAGCAGTTCTTC
TRBV9	TRBJ2-5	TRBD2	CASSPGTSGSPRETQYF	TGTGCCAGCAGCCCCGGAACTAGCGGATCACCAAGGGAGACCCAGTACTTC
TRBV29-1	TRBJ2-7	TRBD2	CSVEQGGRDGAYEQYF	TGCAGCGTTGAACAGGGCGGGAGGGATGGGGCCTACGAGCAGTACTTC
TRBV5-1	TRBJ1-2	TRBD1	CASSDTGGAAYGYTF	TGCGCCAGCAGTGATACAGGGGGCGCCGCCTATGGCTACACCTTC
TRBV7-9	TRBJ2-7	TRBD2	CASSPTLSGGLLYEQYF	TGTGCCAGCAGCCCGACACTCTCGGGGGGTCTTCTGTACGAGCAGTACTTC
TRBV5-1	TRBJ2-5	.	CASRRTSGSLQETQYF	TGCGCCAGCCGGAGGACGTCGGGAAGCTTACAAGAGACCCAGTACTTC
TRBV5-6	TRBJ2-7	.	CSSTVGDNSYEQYF	TGTTCCAGCACCGTTGGGGACAACTCCTACGAGCAGTACTTC
TRBV4-2	TRBJ2-7	.	CASSQDSGGAWEQYF	TGTGCCAGCAGCCAAGATAGTGGGGGCGCGTGGGAGCAGTACTTC
TRBV6-4	TRBJ1-2	.	CASSDAYGYTF	TGTGCCAGCAGTGACGCGTATGGCTACACCTTC
TRBV19	TRBJ2-7	TRBD2	CASSAAGSYEQYF	TGTGCCAGTAGTGCAGCGGGATCCTACGAGCAGTACTTC
TRBV5-6	TRBJ1-5	.	CASSLGQNQPQHF	TGTGCCAGCAGCCTCGGACAAAATCAGCCCCAGCATTTT
TRBV23-1	TRBJ2-6	.	CASSLPRCWSGANVLTF	TGCGCCAGCAGCCTCCCCAGGTGCTGGTCTGGGGCCAACGTCCTGACTTTC
TRBV19	TRBJ1-2	TRBD1	CASSSGQGGTDYGYTF	TGTGCCAGTAGTAGCGGACAGGGTGGTACGGACTATGGCTACACCTTC
TRBV12-5	TRBJ2-5	TRBD1	CASGPPTGTENQYF	TGTGCTAGTGGTCCACCGACAGGGACCGAGAACCAGTACTTC
TRBV19	TRBJ1-2	.	CASSTSRNYGYTF	TGTGCCAGTAGTACCAGCAGGAACTATGGCTACACCTTC
TRBV7-9	TRBJ1-2	.	CASSYPTGNYGYTF	TGTGCCAGCAGTTACCCCACAGGGAACTATGGCTACACCTTC
TRBV18	TRBJ2-7	TRBD2	CASRREGGYEQYF	TGTGCCAGCCGGAGGGAGGGTGGCTACGAGCAGTACTTC
TRBV25-1	TRBJ2-5	TRBD1	CASRSTGLETQYF	TGTGCCAGCAGGTCGACAGGGTTGGAGACCCAGTACTTC
TRBV5-5	TRBJ2-7	TRBD1	CASSLARTGGTEQYF	TGTGCCAGCAGCTTGGCTCGGACAGGGGGCACCGAGCAGTACTTC
TRBV25-1	TRBJ2-7	.	CASSGTALNSYEQYF	TGTGCCAGCAGTGGGACAGCTCTTAACTCCTACGAGCAGTACTTC
TRBV4-1	TRBJ2-5	.	CASSQEPGQETQYF	TGCGCCAGCAGCCAAGAGCCGGGGCAAGAGACCCAGTACTTC
TRBV6-5	TRBJ1-3	TRBD1	CASSSHGDRVNTIYF	TGTGCCAGCAGTAGCCACGGGGACAGGGTAAACACCATATATTTT
TRBV5-1	TRBJ1-1	TRBD1	CASSLGQKNTEAFF	TGCGCCAGCAGCCTGGGACAGAAGAACACTGAAGCTTTCTTT
TRBV5-1	TRBJ2-7	TRBD1	CASSSRQGGGYEQYF	TGCGCCAGCAGCTCGAGACAGGGGGGTGGCTACGAGCAGTACTTC
TRBV29-1	TRBJ2-7	.	CSVEVDRVEEQYF	TGCAGCGTTGAAGTAGATCGGGTTGAGGAGCAGTACTTC
TRBV4-1	TRBJ1-2	.	CASSRISSGGSGGYTF	TGCGCCAGCAGCCGAATCTCATCGGGAGGGTCAGGGGGCTACACCTTC
TRBV19	TRBJ1-2	.	CASSSRDNGRYGYTF	TGTGCCAGTAGTTCCCGGGACAATGGGAGATATGGCTACACCTTC
TRBV2	TRBJ2-5	.	CASGEGETQYF	TGTGCCAGCGGAGAGGGCGAGACCCAGTACTTC
TRBV28	TRBJ2-3	TRBD1	CASSPDRGAADTQYF	TGTGCCAGCAGCCCGGACAGGGGGGCGGCAGATACGCAGTATTTT
TRBV5-6	TRBJ1-1	.	CASSLVGGRWGNTEAFF	TGTGCCAGCAGCTTGGTAGGGGGTAGGTGGGGGAACACTGAAGCTTTCTTT
TRBV18	TRBJ2-1	.	CASSPRYIDNNEQFF	TGTGCCAGCTCACCACGGTACATAGACAACAATGAGCAGTTCTTC
TRBV6-4	TRBJ2-3	TRBD1	CASSDVTGTGTDTQYF	TGTGCCAGCAGTGACGTAACGGGGACAGGCACAGATACGCAGTATTTT
TRBV6-1	TRBJ1-2	TRBD1	CASSPDRTSYGYTF	TGTGCCAGCAGCCCGGACAGGACCTCCTATGGCTACACCTTC
TRBV5-4	TRBJ2-3	TRBD2	CASSPTLAGDADTQYF	TGTGCCAGCAGCCCCACACTAGCGGGAGACGCAGATACGCAGTATTTT
TRBV4-1	TRBJ2-1	TRBD2	CASSQDLWREGSDNEQFF	TGCGCCAGCAGCCAAGATCTTTGGCGGGAGGGCTCCGACAATGAGCAGTTCTTC
TRBV29-1	TRBJ1-4	.	CSVSQGGDKLFF	TGCAGCGTTTCCCAAGGGGGGGATAAACTGTTTTTT
TRBV5-1	TRBJ2-1	.	CASSLELAANEQFF	TGCGCCAGCAGCTTGGAACTAGCTGCCAATGAGCAGTTCTTC
TRBV6-5	TRBJ1-2	TRBD1	CASTSSGGQGYGYTF	TGTGCCAGCACCTCCTCGGGAGGACAGGGCTATGGCTACACCTTC
TRBV5-1	TRBJ2-7	.	CASSLVSDGAAYEQYF	TGCGCCAGCAGCTTGGTGAGTGACGGAGCCGCCTACGAGCAGTACTTC
TRBV19	TRBJ1-2	.	CATLILGRLGYGYTF	TGTGCCACCCTAATCCTGGGCCGGCTGGGCTATGGCTACACCTTC
TRBV6-1	TRBJ1-2	.	CASSAGFTNGYTF	TGTGCCAGCAGCGCCGGTTTTACTAACGGCTACACCTTC